This T cell receptor beta chain came from a study of Ad26.COV2.S vaccination and SARS-CoV-2 variants. General observations from the study: With respect to non-spike TCR breadth, vaccine and placebo recipients were similar.

Treatment indicated: some 20 received Ad26.COV2.S at low or high dose, single or two shots; 5 received placebo; per-sample allocation not given. Collection of the samples took place on day 63 after the first injection of vaccine or placebo. On this clone itself: Antigen unknown.

The method was immunoSEQ multiplex PCR; TCRdb's version includes in-frame clones alone and lacks a portion of them. Of around 350,000 clones listed, around 84% are singletons. Germline V gene data show CDR1 as KGHDR and CDR2 as SFDVKD. Trimming left V 6 bases short and J 3 bases short, with 9 bases between. CDR3 length: 13 residues. The rearrangement uses TRBV24-1 and TRBJ2-3; D is undetermined. The sequences come from peripheral blood, collected in a trial of Ad26.COV2.S vaccine versus placebo. The clonotype comes from a person aged 18-65 years who received the Ad26.COV2.S COVID-19 vaccine or a placebo. This CDR3 reads CATSPKFTDTQYF. CDR3 DNA sequence: TGTGCCACCAGTCCTAAGTTTACAGATACGCAGTATTTT.